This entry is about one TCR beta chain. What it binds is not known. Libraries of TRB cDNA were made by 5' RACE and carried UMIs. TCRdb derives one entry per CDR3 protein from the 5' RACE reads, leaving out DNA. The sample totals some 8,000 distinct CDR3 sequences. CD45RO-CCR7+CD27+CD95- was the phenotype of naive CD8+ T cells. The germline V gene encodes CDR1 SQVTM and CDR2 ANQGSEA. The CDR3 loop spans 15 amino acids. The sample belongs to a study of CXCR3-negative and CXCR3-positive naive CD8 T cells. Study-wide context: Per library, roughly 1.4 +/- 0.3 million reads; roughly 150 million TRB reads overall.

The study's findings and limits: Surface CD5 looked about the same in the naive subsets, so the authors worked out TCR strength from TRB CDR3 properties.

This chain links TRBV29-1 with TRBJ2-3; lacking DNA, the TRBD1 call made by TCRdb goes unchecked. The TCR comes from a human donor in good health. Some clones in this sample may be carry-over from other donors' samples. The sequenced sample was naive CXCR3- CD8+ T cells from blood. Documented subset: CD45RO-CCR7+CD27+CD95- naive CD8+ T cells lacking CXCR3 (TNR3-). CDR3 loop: CSAREGRRTTDTQYF.